These 8 T cell receptor beta chains came from one sample sequenced in a study of T-cell reconstitution after alpha-beta-depleted transplantation in children. TCRbeta library construction was performed incorporating unique molecular identifiers. In TCRdb, the PCR reads were re-called with MiXCR into one record per CDR3 protein. The repertoire holds 450,000 to 700,000 distinct CDR3 sequences, with 27% as singletons. The sample here was PBMCs, taken before TCRalphabeta/CD19-depleted stem cell transplant. The receptors come from a boy under two years old with Wiskott-Aldrich syndrome, due to receive a stem cell transplant.

The gene calls are TRBV5-6 and TRBJ2-3; 10 nucleotides match TRBD2. This CDR3 spans 16 amino acids. V lost 5 bases and J lost 2; bases outside the gene matches: 8. Germline assignment: CDR1 SGHDT and CDR2 YYEEEE. The CDR3 region has the DNA TGTGCCAGCAGAAGACTAGCGGGCTTCTCCACAGATACGCAGTATTTT. Translating gives CASRRLAGFSTDTQYF.

The chain employs TRBV12-3 or TRBV12-4 and TRBJ1-3; 12 positions match TRBD1. The J segment lost 0 bases and the V segment lost 6 bases, leaving 6 bases of the junction unmatched. This CDR3 is built from 17 residues. The CDR3 is CASRPRDRGPSGNTIYF. CDR3 DNA sequence: TGTGCCAGCAGACCCCGGGACAGGGGGCCCTCTGGAAACACCATATATTTT.

The V and J genes are TRBV29-1 and TRBJ2-7; a possible D gene is TRBD1 (5 bases). This CDR3 has 12 amino acids. Germline loops: CDR1 SQVTM, CDR2 ANQGSEA. V was shortened by 4 bases and J by 4 bases, with 11 bases between the two germline ends. CDR3 sequence: CSVVRTPYEQYF. The CDR3 nucleotides are TGCAGCGTTGTGAGGACACCTTACGAGCAGTACTTC.

This clonotype was seen a few times. The chain links TRBV5-1 to TRBJ2-3; D perhaps matches TRBD2 (5 bases). The V end was cut by 0 bases, the J end by 3 bases, with 14 bases between. The CDR3 sequence is 16 residues long. Germline loops: CDR1 SGHRS, CDR2 YFSETQ. The CDR3 spells CASSLAPGSTTDTQYF. In DNA form, the CDR3 reads TGCGCCAGCAGCTTGGCTCCGGGATCGACTACAGATACGCAGTATTTT.

This clonotype came up a few times. This sequence joins TRBV5-1 and TRBJ2-1; tentative D call: TRBD2 (7 bases). Trimming pared 5 bases from V and 5 bases from J, leaving 20 bases between. The germline V gene has CDR1 SGHRS and CDR2 YFSETQ. The CDR3 is 16 amino acids. CDR3 sequence: CASRIRLEGGNNEQFF. The CDR3 DNA is TGCGCCAGCAGAATCCGCTTAGAGGGGGGGAACAATGAGCAGTTCTTC.

The chain recombines TRBV20-1 with TRBJ2-5, with 7 bases identical to TRBD1. Germline lookup yields CDR1 DFQATT and CDR2 SNEGSKA (reference sequence). Trimming cost V 3 bases and J 3 bases; bases outside gene matches: 13. The CDR3 loop spans 16 amino acids. This CDR3 is CSASRPWDSSEETQYF. The CDR3 coding sequence is TGCAGTGCTAGTCGACCCTGGGACAGCTCTGAAGAGACCCAGTACTTC.

The chain has TRBV24-1 and TRBJ2-1; 7 nucleotides match TRBD1. The V and J ends lost 9 bases and 4 bases, in that order; junction bases with no gene match: 5. CDR1 and CDR2 (germline): KGHDR, SFDVKD. This CDR3 has 13 residues. Here the CDR3 DNA reads TGTGCCACCCCCGGGACAGTGTACAATGAGCAGTTCTTC. Its translation: CATPGTVYNEQFF.

In this sample, this clonotype turned up a few times. This chain connects TRBV5-1 to TRBJ2-7; D not resolved. This CDR3 is 15 amino acids long. Germline V gene sequence: CDR1 SGHRS, CDR2 YFSETQ. The germline V and J ends were trimmed by 2 bases and 3 bases, with 15 bases remaining between them. The CDR3: CASSFDSSSFYEQYF. CDR3 nucleotide sequence: TGCGCCAGCAGCTTCGACTCCTCTTCCTTCTACGAGCAGTACTTC.